This TCR beta chain was captured in a study of T cell clones after liver transplantation. TCRdb keeps only in-frame clones here, not all; method: immunoSEQ multiplex PCR. The table records around 51,000 clones, about nine tenths of them present only once. CDR3 length: 13 residues. The V gene's germline CDR1 is SGHRS and CDR2 YFSETQ. Trimming took off 4 bases at V and 6 bases at J, with 10 bases between the two ends. The genes are TRBV5-1 and TRBJ2-2; no reliable D call. Material: CD8+ T cells from blood, obtained 12 months after liver transplant. This clonotype was obtained from a human patient who received a liver transplant. Some T cells may have come from the graft donor. The CDR3 nucleotides read TGCGCCAGCAGCCCCGCTGCTTCCGGGGAGCTGTTTTTT. It specifies CASSPAASGELFF.